This TCR beta chain was identified during a study of cytomegalovirus exposure and HLA in healthy donors. Whole-study results and caveats: In vitro testing confirmed a few CMV-associated chains as specific for CMV antigens.

Looked up from germline, CDR1 is SGHNT and CDR2 is YYREEE (reference sequence). The CDR3 has 15 amino acids. V lost 4 bases and J lost 2; bases outside the gene matches: 7. Clones were read by immunoSEQ multiplex PCR, and TCRdb kept only the in-frame ones, dropping some. The repertoire consists of a few hundred thousand clones, with over 80% occurring once and the leading ten covering 1% to 1.2%. Regarding this clone: What it recognizes is unknown.

This sequence originates from a woman aged 18 to 35 in good health and CMV-seronegative. This chain uses TRBV5-4 with TRBJ2-5; 8 nucleotides agree with TRBD2. Sequencing was done on a sample of PBMCs. The CDR3 bases are TGTGCCAGCAGCCCGAGCGGGAGCCCTCAAGAGACCCAGTACTTC. Translated, it gives CASSPSGSPQETQYF.